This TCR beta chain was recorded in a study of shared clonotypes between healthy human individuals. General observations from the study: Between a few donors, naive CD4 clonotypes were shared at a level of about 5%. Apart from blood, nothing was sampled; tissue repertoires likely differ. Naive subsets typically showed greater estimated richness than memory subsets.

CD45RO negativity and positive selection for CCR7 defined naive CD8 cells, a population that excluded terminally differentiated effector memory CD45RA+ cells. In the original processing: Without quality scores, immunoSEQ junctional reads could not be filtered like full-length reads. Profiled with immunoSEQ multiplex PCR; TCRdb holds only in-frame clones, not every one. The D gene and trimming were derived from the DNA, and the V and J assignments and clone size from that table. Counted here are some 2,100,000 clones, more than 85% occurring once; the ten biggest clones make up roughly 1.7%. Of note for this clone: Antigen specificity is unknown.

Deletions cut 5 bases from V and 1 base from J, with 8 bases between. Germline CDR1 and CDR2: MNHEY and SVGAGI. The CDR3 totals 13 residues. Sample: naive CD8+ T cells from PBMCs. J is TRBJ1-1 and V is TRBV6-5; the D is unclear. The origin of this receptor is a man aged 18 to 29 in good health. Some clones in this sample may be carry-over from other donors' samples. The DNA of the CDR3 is TGTGCCAGCAGTGAGTCCCCGAACACTGAAGCTTTCTTT. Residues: CASSESPNTEAFF.